The T cell receptor beta chain under discussion was sequenced for a study of PD-L1 blockade in urothelial cancer. As for the study in general: Bladder-origin urothelial cancer in males described most of the roughly 30 patients.

The CDR3 has 15 amino acids. CDR1 and CDR2 from the germline V gene are MGHDK and SYGVNS. Trimming removed 7 bases from V and 6 bases from J; junction bases left unmatched: 10. Spiked synthetic TCR analogs estimated absolute template abundance per PCR. Clones were sequenced by immunoSEQ multiplex PCR, and TCRdb holds only the in-frame ones, with some missing. The repertoire includes about 43,000 clones, more than 75% of them detected once, and around 15% sits in the top ten. Time point specified: pretreatment peripheral blood. Source: PBMCs, taken around atezolizumab (anti-PD-L1) treatment. The chain couples TRBV25-1 to TRBJ2-2; 8 bases fit TRBD1. The clonotype comes from a man between 60 and 75 years old with urothelial cancer. The CDR3 bases are TGTGCCAGCACGACGAGACAGGGGACGGCCGGGGAGCTGTTTTTT. This codes for CASTTRQGTAGELFF.